The source of this T cell receptor beta chain is a study of early T cells in non-severe SARS-CoV-2 infection (dated by TCRdb to the early 2020s). General notes on the study: Because TCR sequencing relied on bulk RNA taken from unsorted whole blood, pairing of alpha and beta chains was not possible.

For this clonotype: This receptor's antigen is unknown. It has no much larger one-base neighbor in the sample; base qualities were not kept.

The full study reports these points: VDJdb matching was skewed toward anti-spike CD8 responses, so virus-specific expansions were likely underestimated and private and CD4 specificities were missed.

Library prep was done by 5' RACE. Reads for this sample came from a NextSeq 500. In the TCR library protocol, unique molecular identifiers were attached to individual cDNA molecules to correct for PCR bias and sequencing error. Both TCR alpha and beta chains were sequenced, and tight co-correlation was observed between alpha and beta sequence abundances in each sample. The original methods were these. Decombinator V4 was used to annotate the V gene, J gene and CDR3 of the TCR sequences. TCRs were defined as expanded if a significant change between any two time points was detected under a Poisson model with p below 0.0001. Abundances of TCRs were expressed as counts per million after normalisation to the total number of TCRs sequenced in each sample. TRAV1-2 paired with TRAJ12, TRAJ20 or TRAJ33 defined MAIT TCRs, while TRAV10 paired with TRAJ18 defined iNKT TCRs. VDJdb, accessed 1 November 2021, was searched for CMV, EBV and SARS-CoV-2 annotated TCRs, with TCRs annotated for multiple antigens excluded. TCRdb itself trimmed the public reads at Q25 with fastp, ran MiXCR and retained productive beta chains. Records with the same CDR3 protein are collapsed into one entry carrying the most frequent genes and DNA. It is TCRdb's table, rather than the study itself, that gives the V and J calls and clone size. For this sample the table gives about 63,000 distinct CDR3 sequences, of which approximately 12% were detected only once. The top ten clonotypes cover around 5% of the sample.

Set within a cohort of healthcare workers in London, UK, this nested case-control study involved weekly PCR testing of nasopharyngeal swabs along with blood sampling. Healthcare workers were enrolled in the week of the UK lockdown, from 23 to 31 March 2020, and were followed every week for up to roughly 15 weeks. The CDR3 measures 15 amino acids from cysteine to phenylalanine. The DNA shown is the 45-base CDR3, in frame from base 1. The CDR1 and CDR2 encoded by the germline V gene are ENHRY and SYGVKD. The germline V and J ends show losses of 6 bases and 6 bases respectively, and no gene match explains 10 bases of the junction.

Sequenced sample: whole blood. The chain uses TRBV10-3 and TRBJ2-3, and TRBD2 aligns with 9 junction nucleotides. The sequence was obtained from an adult who was a healthcare worker with PCR-confirmed SARS-CoV-2 infection or an uninfected control (not recorded which). The nucleotides are TGTGCCATCAGGATAGCGGGGGCGATGGGGGATACGCAGTATTTT. Its translation is CAIRIAGAMGDTQYF.